This TCR beta chain was sequenced in a study of shared clonotypes between healthy human individuals. Whole-study results and caveats: For naive CD4 cells, approximately 4.7% of clonotypes were shared across several donors. A small donor pool kept down the genetic and exposure-history diversity that was represented. Estimated clonotype richness was generally higher in naive than memory subsets.

The CDR3 has 8 residues. CDR1 and CDR2 (germline): SNHLY, FYNNEI. Selected positively for CCR7 and CD45RO-negative, naive CD8 cells excluded terminally differentiated effector memory CD45RA+ cells. This clone was seen once. Its matching antigen is unknown. Germline is not matched at one junction end, which may reflect a read error. Sorted-subset replicate PCRs used roughly 220 ng DNA, approximately 33,000 T cell genomes. Profiled with immunoSEQ multiplex PCR; TCRdb holds only in-frame clones, not every one. The sample holds 560,000 or so clones, roughly 96% seen once. The source of this sequence is a woman aged 25-40 years in good health. This chain uses TRBV2 with TRBJ2-1; D is undetermined. The sample consisted of naive CD8+ T cells sorted from blood. The CDR3 region is CASGEQFF. In nucleotides, the CDR3 is TGTGCCAGCGGTGAGCAGTTCTTC.